This record covers a single T cell receptor beta chain. The antigen this receptor binds is unknown. No quality values exist for individual bases; no much larger clone is one base distant. The record originates from a study of blood T cell repertoires in COVID-19 (dated by TCRdb to the early 2020s). For the wider study: Samples covering the acute and convalescent phases of COVID-19 were provided by collaborators in the United States, Italy and Spain. The material from the prospective study consisted of cDNA or gDNA derived from T cells, B-cell-depleted T cells, or PBMCs. Deeply sampled blood TCRbeta repertoires from subjects exposed to, actively infected with, or recovered from COVID-19 were included in the dataset. The repertoires were released in a freely available public database meant as a resource for research on the immune response to SARS-CoV-2. Where available, HLA class I and class II types were taken from metadata supplied by the sample provider and were not determined by assay-based typing. The sample metadata nearly always contained a de-identified subject ID, COVID-19 status, age in years and sex. The samples were drawn from two sources: the first 160 participants of the ongoing ImmuneRACE study, and fewer than 1,500 subjects contributed by 6 global collaborators.

Paper-wide results and their limitations: Clinical and demographic metadata were provided uncurated, with the amount varying by source and participant.

Participants in the prospective study were enrolled through a virtual design, were aged roughly 18 to 100 years, and lived in roughly 24 United States geographic areas. To assign participants to cohorts, the prospective study relied on clinical history that participants themselves reported in a screening survey and a study questionnaire. In the prospective study, whole blood, serum and a nasopharyngeal or oropharyngeal swab were collected from each participant by mobile phlebotomists. Additional blood draws and questionnaires over an approximately two-month period could optionally be provided by prospective study participants. Prospective study blood samples were shipped either frozen or at room temperature before DNA extraction. TCRbeta CDR3 regions were amplified from genomic DNA by means of the immunoSEQ Assay, a bias-controlled multiplex PCR. As for how the authors treated the data: Nucleated cell counts per sample were estimated from amplification of reference gene primers within the assay. To quantify the absolute abundance of each unique TCRbeta CDR3 rearrangement, sequence reads were collapsed and filtered. For each sample, productive Simpson clonality was calculated by taking the square root of Simpson's diversity index across productive rearrangements. TCRdb limited this immuneACCESS table to in-frame rearrangements with V and J called. A share of clones is missing; checked studies link under half to unresolved V genes, and the rest is unexplained. From that table come the V and J calls and clone size; the DNA was used to work out D and trimming. The sample contains 250,000 to 300,000 clones, roughly 90% of them found a single time. The ten largest clones add up to roughly 2% of the sample.

What was sequenced was PBMCs or T cells enriched from blood (not recorded which). The source is a woman aged 40 to 50 with acute COVID-19.

The encoded CDR3 is CASSVRVVGVETQYF. The DNA sequence reads TGTGCCAGCAGTGTTCGGGTTGTGGGAGTCGAGACCCAGTACTTC. The receptor chain draws on TRBV25-1 and TRBJ2-5; the D segment could be TRBD2, given 5 matching bases. V is clipped by 4 bases and J by 5 bases, and the sequence between their germline boundaries is 17 bases long. Spanning cysteine to phenylalanine, the CDR3 consists of 15 amino acids. Only CDR3 DNA is held: 45 bases, read in frame from base 1. CDR1 and CDR2 (MGHDK, SYGVNS) derive from the germline V gene.